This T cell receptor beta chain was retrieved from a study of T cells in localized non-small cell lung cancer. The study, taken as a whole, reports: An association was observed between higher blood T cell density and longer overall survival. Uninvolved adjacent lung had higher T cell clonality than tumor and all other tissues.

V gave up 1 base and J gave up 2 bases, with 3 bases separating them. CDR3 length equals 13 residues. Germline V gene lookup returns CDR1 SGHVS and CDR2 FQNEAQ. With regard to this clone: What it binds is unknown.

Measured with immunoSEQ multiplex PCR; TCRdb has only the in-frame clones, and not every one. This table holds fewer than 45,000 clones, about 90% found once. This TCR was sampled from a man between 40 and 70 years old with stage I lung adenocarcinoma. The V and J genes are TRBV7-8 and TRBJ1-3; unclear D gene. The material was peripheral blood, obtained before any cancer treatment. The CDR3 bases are TGTGCCAGCAGCTTAGGTCCTGGAAACACCATATATTTT. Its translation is CASSLGPGNTIYF.